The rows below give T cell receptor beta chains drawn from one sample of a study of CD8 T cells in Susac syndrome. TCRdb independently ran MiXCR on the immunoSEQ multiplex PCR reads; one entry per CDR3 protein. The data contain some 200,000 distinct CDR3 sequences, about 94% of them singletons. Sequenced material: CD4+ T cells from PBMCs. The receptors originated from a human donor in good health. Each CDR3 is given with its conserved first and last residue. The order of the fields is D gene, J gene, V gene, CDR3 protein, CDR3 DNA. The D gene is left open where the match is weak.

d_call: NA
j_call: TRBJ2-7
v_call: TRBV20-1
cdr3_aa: CSAGLNPSYEQYF
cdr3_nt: TGCAGTGCTGGACTAAACCCCTCCTACGAGCAGTACTTC

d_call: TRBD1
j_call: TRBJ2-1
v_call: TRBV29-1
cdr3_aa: CSVRDRALGEQFF
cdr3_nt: TGCAGCGTCCGGGACAGGGCCTTGGGTGAGCAGTTCTTC

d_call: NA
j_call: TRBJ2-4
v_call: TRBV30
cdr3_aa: CAWHLAPKNIQYF
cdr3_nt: TGTGCCTGGCATTTAGCGCCAAAAAACATTCAGTACTTC

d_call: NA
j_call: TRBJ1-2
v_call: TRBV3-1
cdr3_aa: CASNLAGNGYTF
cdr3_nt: TGTGCCAGCAACCTTGCAGGGAATGGCTACACCTTC

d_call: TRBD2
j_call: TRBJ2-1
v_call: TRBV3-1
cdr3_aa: CASSPVLAGFNEQFF
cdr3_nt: TGTGCCAGCAGCCCCGTGCTAGCGGGCTTCAATGAGCAGTTCTTC

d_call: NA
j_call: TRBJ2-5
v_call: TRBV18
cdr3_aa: CASSGAETQYF
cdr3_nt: TGTGCCAGCTCAGGTGCAGAGACCCAGTACTTC

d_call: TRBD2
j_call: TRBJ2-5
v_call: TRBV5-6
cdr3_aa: CASSFGLAGEGETQYF
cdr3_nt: TGTGCCAGCAGCTTCGGACTAGCGGGAGAGGGTGAGACCCAGTACTTC

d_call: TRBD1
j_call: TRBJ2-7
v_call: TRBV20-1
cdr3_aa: CSAKGQGRGEQYF
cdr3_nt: TGCAGTGCCAAAGGACAGGGGAGAGGCGAGCAGTACTTC

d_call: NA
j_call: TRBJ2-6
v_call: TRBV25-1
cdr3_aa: CASSDLSTSGANVLTF
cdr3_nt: TGTGCCAGCAGTGATCTCAGTACTTCTGGGGCCAACGTCCTGACTTTC

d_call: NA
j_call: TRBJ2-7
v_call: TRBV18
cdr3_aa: CASSPIRGSVSSYEQYF
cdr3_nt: TGTGCCAGCTCACCCATCCGAGGGTCGGTAAGCTCCTACGAGCAGTACTTC

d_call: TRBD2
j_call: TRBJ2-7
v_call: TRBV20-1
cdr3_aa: CSARDATSGDYEQYF
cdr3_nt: TGCAGTGCTAGAGACGCTACTAGCGGGGACTACGAGCAGTACTTC

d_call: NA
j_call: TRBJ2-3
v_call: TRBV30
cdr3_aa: CAWRSGASTDTQYF
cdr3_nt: TGTGCCTGGAGGAGCGGAGCTAGCACAGATACGCAGTATTTT

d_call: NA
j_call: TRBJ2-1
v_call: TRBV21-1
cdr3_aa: CASSNDRSCEQFF
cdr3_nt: TGTGCCAGCAGCAATGACAGGAGCTGCGAGCAGTTCTTC

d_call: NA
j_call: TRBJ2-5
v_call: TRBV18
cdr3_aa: CASSPKRTKGMETQYF
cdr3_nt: TGTGCCAGCTCACCAAAGCGCACTAAGGGGATGGAGACCCAGTACTTC

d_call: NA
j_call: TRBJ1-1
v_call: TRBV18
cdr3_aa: CASSPQIGENTEAFF
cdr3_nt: TGTGCCAGCTCACCGCAGATAGGGGAGAACACTGAAGCTTTCTTT

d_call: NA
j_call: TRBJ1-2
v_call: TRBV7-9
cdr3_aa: CASSPLPRAYGYTF
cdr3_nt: TGTGCCAGCAGCCCCCTGCCCAGGGCCTATGGCTACACCTTC

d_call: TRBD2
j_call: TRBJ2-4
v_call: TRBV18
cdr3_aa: CASSGLAGDIQYF
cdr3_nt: TGTGCCAGCTCAGGACTAGCGGGAGACATTCAGTACTTC

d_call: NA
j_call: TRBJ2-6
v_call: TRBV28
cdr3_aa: CASSRSSVLTF
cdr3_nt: TGTGCCAGCAGTAGGTCCTCTGTCCTGACTTTC